One sample yielded the 19 T cell receptor beta chains listed below, sequenced in a study of PD-L1 blockade in urothelial cancer. The time point here: pretreatment peripheral blood. Using immunoSEQ multiplex PCR, the repertoire was profiled, and TCRdb retains in-frame clones only, with some absent. The sample consists of approximately 100,000 clones, about 90% of them appearing once. The source was PBMCs, collected around atezolizumab (anti-PD-L1) treatment. These receptors were obtained from a woman over 75 with urothelial cancer.

J is TRBJ2-7 and V is TRBV9; tentative D call: TRBD1 (6 bases). Germline CDR1 and CDR2: SGDLS and YYNGEE. Trimming stripped 4 bases from V and 2 bases from J, with 13 bases between. CDR3 length equals 14 residues. CDR3 protein: CASSLDSVAYEQYF. The CDR3 DNA sequence: TGTGCCAGCAGCTTGGACAGCGTAGCCTACGAGCAGTACTTC.

The chain joins TRBV7-9 to TRBJ2-2; 7 bases line up with TRBD1. The germline CDR1 and CDR2 sequences are SEHNR and FQNEAQ (reference sequence). The CDR3 covers 15 residues. V was clipped by 7 bases and J by 5 bases; unmatched bases: 10. The CDR3 region has the DNA TGTGCCAGCAACAGGGAAGGGGGCCGGACCGGGGAGCTGTTTTTT. Its protein product is CASNREGGRTGELFF. Variable domain in full (rest from reference TRBV7-9 and TRBJ2-2): DTGVSQNPRHKITKRGQNVTFRCDPISEHNRLYWYRQTLGQGPEFLTYFQNEAQLEKSRLLSDRFSAERPKGSFSTLEIQRTEQGDSAMYLCASNREGGRTGELFFGEGSRLTVL.

The chain uses TRBV11-3 and TRBJ2-7; 7 nucleotides agree with TRBD2. J gave up 6 bases and V 8 bases, and 4 bases lay outside the gene matches. Germline V gene sequence: CDR1 SGHNT, CDR2 YENEEA. The CDR3 has 11 amino acids. CDR3 protein: CASGTGGEQYF. Here the CDR3 DNA reads TGTGCCAGCGGTACGGGGGGCGAGCAGTACTTC.

The CDR3 reads CAGYSGGGGTEAFF. CDR3 DNA: TGTGCCGGCTATTCAGGGGGTGGTGGAACTGAAGCTTTCTTT. This chain uses TRBV28 with TRBJ1-1; 7 nucleotides match TRBD1. Germline V gene data show CDR1 as MDHEN and CDR2 as SYDVKM. The V gene end was trimmed by 11 bases and the J gene end by 5 bases; junction bases not matched to a gene: 14. The CDR3 is 14 residues long.

This chain uses TRBV27 with TRBJ1-2, with TRBD1 matching over 7 bases. This CDR3 has 15 amino acids. V dropped 7 bases and J dropped 4; count of bases not matched to a gene: 12. Germline assignment: CDR1 MNHEY and CDR2 SMNVEV (reference sequence). CDR3 coding DNA: TGTGCCAGCAAACTTTCGGGACAGCTGCCCTATGGCTACACCTTC. It specifies CASKLSGQLPYGYTF.

The V gene is TRBV5-1, the J gene TRBJ2-3; TRBD2 agrees at 7 bases. Germline V gene data show CDR1 as SGHRS and CDR2 as YFSETQ. The CDR3 is 13 residues long. V was clipped by 5 bases and J by 4 bases; unmatched bases: 4. The CDR3, as DNA: TGCGCCAGCAGTCCCGGGGGGTCAGATACGCAGTATTTT. Translating gives CASSPGGSDTQYF.

The rearrangement uses TRBV19 and TRBJ2-7, with a tentative D call TRBD2 (5 bases). CDR1 is LNHDA, CDR2 SQIVND, per germline (reference sequence). The CDR3 contains 13 residues. Trimming stripped 3 bases from V and 2 bases from J, with 8 bases between. CDR3 in amino acids: CASSISATYEQYF. As DNA, the CDR3 is TGTGCCAGTAGTATTAGCGCAACCTACGAGCAGTACTTC.

The chain joins TRBV25-1 to TRBJ2-1, with 7 bases identical to TRBD2. This CDR3 is 17 amino acids long. Trimming cost V 1 base and J 6 bases; bases outside gene matches: 12. Germline V gene sequence: CDR1 MGHDK, CDR2 SYGVNS. The CDR3 loop is CASSEFVGGSHPNEQFF. The DNA for the CDR3 is TGTGCCAGCAGTGAATTCGTTGGCGGGAGTCATCCCAATGAGCAGTTCTTC.

The chain is built from TRBV5-1 and TRBJ2-2; TRBD1 might be the D (5 bases). V was shortened by 2 bases and J by 1 base, with 9 bases between the two germline ends. The CDR3 contains 15 residues. CDR1 and CDR2 from the germline V gene are SGHRS and YFSETQ. The DNA for the CDR3 is TGCGCCAGCAGCTTCTATCAGGGGAACACCGGGGAGCTGTTTTTT. Protein product: CASSFYQGNTGELFF.

This clone is a singleton in its sample. V gene TRBV27 combines with J gene TRBJ1-2; D possibly corresponds to TRBD1 (6 bases). Germline V CDR1 and CDR2: MNHEY, SMNVEV (reference sequence). CDR3 length: 13 amino acids. V shed 3 bases and J shed 8 bases, with 13 bases lying between them. The CDR3 DNA sequence: TGTGCCAGCAGTTTTGGACAGACGGAGGGCTACACCTTC. It is translated as CASSFGQTEGYTF.

The chain combines TRBV7-8 with TRBJ1-5; 8 bases align to TRBD1. Germline CDR1 and CDR2: SGHVS and FQNEAQ. The CDR3 totals 15 residues. V shed 1 base and J 5 bases; nucleotides not matched to a gene: 4. The DNA for the CDR3 is TGTGCCAGCAGCTTAGTGACAGGGGCCCATCAGCCCCAGCATTTT. Amino acid sequence: CASSLVTGAHQPQHF. The full variable domain, completed using reference TRBV7-8 and TRBJ1-5, is GAGVSQSPRYKVAKRGQDVALRCDPISGHVSLFWYQQALGQGPEFLTYFQNEAQLDKSGLPSDRFFAERPEGSVSTLKIQRTQQEDSAVYLCASSLVTGAHQPQHFGDGTRLSIL.

J is TRBJ1-2 and V is TRBV27, with 10 nucleotides matching TRBD1. The CDR3 has 16 amino acids. CDR1 is MNHEY and CDR2 is SMNVEV in the germline V gene (reference sequence). V lost 6 bases, J lost 0 bases, and 7 bases stayed unmatched. CDR3 sequence: CASSRQGASSNYGYTF. CDR3 bases: TGTGCCAGCAGCCGACAGGGGGCCTCCTCTAACTATGGCTACACCTTC.

CDR3 in DNA: TGTGCCAGCAGCGTCCAGGGTACCACCGGGGAGCTGTTTTTT. Protein: CASSVQGTTGELFF. The chain joins TRBV9 to TRBJ2-2; D may be TRBD1 (5 bases). V was trimmed by 2 bases and J by 4 bases, leaving 9 bases between them. Germline V gives CDR1 SGDLS, CDR2 YYNGEE. The CDR3 is 14 amino acids. The entire variable domain, with the rest obtained from reference TRBV9 and TRBJ2-2, is as follows: DSGVTQTPKHLITATGQRVTLRCSPRSGDLSVYWYQQSLDQGLQFLIQYYNGEERAKGNILERFSAQQFPDLHSELNLSSLELGDSALYFCASSVQGTTGELFFGEGSRLTVL.

This clone was seen a single time. This chain uses TRBV2 with TRBJ1-2; TRBD1 is a possible D gene (5 bases). Germline CDR1 reads SNHLY; CDR2 reads FYNNEI. The length of the CDR3 is 12 residues. V lost 6 bases, J lost 8 bases, and 13 bases lay in between. In DNA, the CDR3 is TGTGCCAGCAGGGCCCAGGACAAAGGCTACACCTTC. The encoded protein is CASRAQDKGYTF.

The J gene is TRBJ1-2, the V gene TRBV7-2; possibly TRBD1 for D (6 bases). The V end was cut by 1 base, the J end by 3 bases, with 6 bases between. The germline CDR1 and CDR2 sequences are SGHTA and FQGNSA. This CDR3 contains 13 residues. The CDR3 DNA sequence: TGTGCCAGCAGCTTAGACAGGGACTATGGCTACACCTTC. Protein product: CASSLDRDYGYTF.

The V and J genes are TRBV7-9 and TRBJ2-7; possible D gene TRBD2, 5 bases. The CDR3 is 15 amino acids. Per the germline V gene, CDR1 is SEHNR and CDR2 is FQNEAQ (reference sequence). The germline V and J ends were trimmed by 1 base and 1 base, with 11 bases remaining between them. CDR3 in DNA: TGTGCCAGCAGCTTAGTATCTGGGAGATCCTACGAGCAGTACTTC. As protein: CASSLVSGRSYEQYF.

The chain is built from TRBV5-1 and TRBJ2-5; TRBD2 matches 11 bases. Germline V gives CDR1 SGHRS, CDR2 YFSETQ. The length of the CDR3 is 15 residues. After removal of 4 bases from V and 2 bases from J, the junction contained 4 bases not matched to a gene. The CDR3 DNA is TGCGCCAGCAGCCGGGGGACTAGCGGACAAGAGACCCAGTACTTC. It is translated as CASSRGTSGQETQYF.

This chain links TRBV28 with TRBJ2-1; 9 positions agree with TRBD2. Germline trimming cut 5 bases from V and 9 bases from J; bases unmatched to any gene: 11. Germline V gene data show CDR1 as MDHEN and CDR2 as SYDVKM. The CDR3 sequence is 15 residues long. In DNA, the CDR3 is TGTGCCAGCAGTCCCCGGGGTAGCGGGAGTGCTGAGCAGTTCTTC. Translating it yields CASSPRGSGSAEQFF.

The chain combines TRBV19 with TRBJ2-3, with TRBD1 matching over 7 bases. The CDR3 consists of 13 residues. Germline CDR1 is LNHDA and CDR2 is SQIVND (reference sequence). Trimming removed 10 bases from V and 7 bases from J; junction bases left unmatched: 11. CDR3 sequence: CATSGQWGYTQYF. In nucleotides, the CDR3 is TGTGCCACCTCGGGACAGTGGGGGTATACGCAGTATTTT.